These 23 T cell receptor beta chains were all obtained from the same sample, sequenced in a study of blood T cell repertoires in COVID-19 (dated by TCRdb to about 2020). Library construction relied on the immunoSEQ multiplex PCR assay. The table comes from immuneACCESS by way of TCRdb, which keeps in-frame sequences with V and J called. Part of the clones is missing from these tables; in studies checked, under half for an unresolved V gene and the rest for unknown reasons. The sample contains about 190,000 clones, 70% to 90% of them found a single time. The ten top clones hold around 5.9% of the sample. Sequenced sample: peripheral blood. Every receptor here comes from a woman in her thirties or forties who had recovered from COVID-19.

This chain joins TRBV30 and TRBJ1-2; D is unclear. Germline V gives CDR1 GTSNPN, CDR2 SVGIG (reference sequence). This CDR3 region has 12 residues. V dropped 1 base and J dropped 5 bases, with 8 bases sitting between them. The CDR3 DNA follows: TGTGCCTGGAGTGCGGGGTATTATGGCTACACCTTC. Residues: CAWSAGYYGYTF. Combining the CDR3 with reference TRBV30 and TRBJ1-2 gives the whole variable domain SQTIHQWPATLVQPVGSPLSLECTVEGTSNPNLYWYRQAAGRGLQLLFYSVGIGQISSEVPQNLSASRPQDRQFILSSKKLLLSDSGFYLCAWSAGYYGYTFGSGTRLTVV.

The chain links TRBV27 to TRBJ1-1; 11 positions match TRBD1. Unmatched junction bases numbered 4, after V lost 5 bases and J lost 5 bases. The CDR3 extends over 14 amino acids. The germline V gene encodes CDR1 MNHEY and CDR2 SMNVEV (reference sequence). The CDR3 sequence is CASSVGQGATEAFF. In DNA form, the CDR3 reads TGTGCCAGCAGTGTAGGACAGGGGGCGACTGAAGCTTTCTTT.

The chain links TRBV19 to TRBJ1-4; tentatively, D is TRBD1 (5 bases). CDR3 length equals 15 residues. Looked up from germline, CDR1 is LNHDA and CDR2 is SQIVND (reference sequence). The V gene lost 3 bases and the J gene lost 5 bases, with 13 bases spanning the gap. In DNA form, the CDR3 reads TGTGCCAGTAGTATCCTCCAGGGAATGAATGAAAAACTGTTTTTT. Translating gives CASSILQGMNEKLFF.

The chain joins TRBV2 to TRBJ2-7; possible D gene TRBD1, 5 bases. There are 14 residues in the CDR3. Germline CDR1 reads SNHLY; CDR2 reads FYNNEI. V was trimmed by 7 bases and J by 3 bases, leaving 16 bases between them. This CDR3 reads CASTPMTEYYEQYF. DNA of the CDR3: TGTGCCAGCACTCCAATGACAGAGTACTACGAGCAGTACTTC.

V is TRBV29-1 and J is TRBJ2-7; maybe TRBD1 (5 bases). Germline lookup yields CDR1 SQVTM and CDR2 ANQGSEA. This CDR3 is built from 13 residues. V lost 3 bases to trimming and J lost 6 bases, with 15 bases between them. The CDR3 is CSVEEGVPLEQYF. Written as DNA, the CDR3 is TGCAGCGTTGAGGAAGGGGTACCCCTCGAGCAGTACTTC.

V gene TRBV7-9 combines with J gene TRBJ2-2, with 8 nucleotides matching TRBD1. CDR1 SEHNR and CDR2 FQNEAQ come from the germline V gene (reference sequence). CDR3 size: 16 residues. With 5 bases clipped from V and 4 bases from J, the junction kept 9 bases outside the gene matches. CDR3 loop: CASSPQGESSTGELFF. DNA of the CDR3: TGTGCCAGCAGCCCACAGGGGGAGTCGAGCACCGGGGAGCTGTTTTTT. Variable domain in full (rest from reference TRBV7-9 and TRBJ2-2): DTGVSQNPRHKITKRGQNVTFRCDPISEHNRLYWYRQTLGQGPEFLTYFQNEAQLEKSRLLSDRFSAERPKGSFSTLEIQRTEQGDSAMYLCASSPQGESSTGELFFGEGSRLTVL.

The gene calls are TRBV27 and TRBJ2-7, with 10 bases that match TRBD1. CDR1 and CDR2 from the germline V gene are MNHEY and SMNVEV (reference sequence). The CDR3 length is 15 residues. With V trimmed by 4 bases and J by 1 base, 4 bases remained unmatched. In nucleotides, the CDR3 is TGTGCCAGCAGTTGGACAGGGGGAGGGTCCTACGAGCAGTACTTC. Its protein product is CASSWTGGGSYEQYF.

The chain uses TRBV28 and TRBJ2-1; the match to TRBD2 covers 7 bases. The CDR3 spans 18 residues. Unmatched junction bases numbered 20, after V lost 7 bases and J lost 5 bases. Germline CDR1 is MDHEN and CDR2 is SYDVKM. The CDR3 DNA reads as TGTGCCAGCAATCTTCCTAGCGGAATACCCGTTGGAAACAATGAGCAGTTCTTC. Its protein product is CASNLPSGIPVGNNEQFF.

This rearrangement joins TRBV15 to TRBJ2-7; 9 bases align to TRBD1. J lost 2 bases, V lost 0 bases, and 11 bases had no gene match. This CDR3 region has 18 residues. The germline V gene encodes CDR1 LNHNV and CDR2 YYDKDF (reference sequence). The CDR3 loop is CATSRESITGTGPYEQYF. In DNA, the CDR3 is TGTGCCACCAGCAGAGAGAGCATTACCGGGACAGGGCCCTACGAGCAGTACTTC.

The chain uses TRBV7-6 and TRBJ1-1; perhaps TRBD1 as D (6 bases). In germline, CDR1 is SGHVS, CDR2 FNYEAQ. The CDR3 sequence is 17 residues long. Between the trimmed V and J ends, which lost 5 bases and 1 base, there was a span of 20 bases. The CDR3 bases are TGTGCCAGCAGCGTCGGGGGGGCAGGGGCCCGGAACACTGAAGCTTTCTTT. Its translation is CASSVGGAGARNTEAFF.

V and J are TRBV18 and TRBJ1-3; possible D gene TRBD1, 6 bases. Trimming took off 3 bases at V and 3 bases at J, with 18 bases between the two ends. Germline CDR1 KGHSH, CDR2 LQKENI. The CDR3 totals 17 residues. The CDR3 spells CASSPDSGTKFGNTIYF. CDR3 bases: TGTGCCAGCTCACCCGACTCCGGGACAAAATTTGGAAACACCATATATTTT.

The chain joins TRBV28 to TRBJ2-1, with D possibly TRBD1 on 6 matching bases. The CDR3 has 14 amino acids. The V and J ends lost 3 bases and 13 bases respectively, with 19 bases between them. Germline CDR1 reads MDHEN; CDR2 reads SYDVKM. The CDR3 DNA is TGTGCCAGCAGTTTCCAGGGGTTGGGGTTATACCAGTTCTTC. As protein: CASSFQGLGLYQFF.

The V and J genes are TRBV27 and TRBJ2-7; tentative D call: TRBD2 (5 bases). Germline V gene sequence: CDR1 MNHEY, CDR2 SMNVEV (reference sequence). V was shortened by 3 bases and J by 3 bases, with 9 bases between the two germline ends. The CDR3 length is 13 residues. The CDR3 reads CASSFGRVYEQYF. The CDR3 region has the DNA TGTGCCAGCAGTTTCGGGCGGGTCTACGAGCAGTACTTC.

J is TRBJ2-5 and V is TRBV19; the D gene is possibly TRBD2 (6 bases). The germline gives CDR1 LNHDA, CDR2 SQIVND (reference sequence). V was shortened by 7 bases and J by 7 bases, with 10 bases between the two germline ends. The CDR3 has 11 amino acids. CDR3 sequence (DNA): TGTGCCAGTATGGGGGGTGGGACCCAGTACTTC. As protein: CASMGGGTQYF.

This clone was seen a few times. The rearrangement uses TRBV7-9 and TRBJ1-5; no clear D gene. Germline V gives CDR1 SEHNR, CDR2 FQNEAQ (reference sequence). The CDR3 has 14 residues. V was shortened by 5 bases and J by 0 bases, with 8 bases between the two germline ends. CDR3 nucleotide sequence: TGTGCCAGCAGCCCTGTCTTTAGCAATCAGCCCCAGCATTTT. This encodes CASSPVFSNQPQHF.

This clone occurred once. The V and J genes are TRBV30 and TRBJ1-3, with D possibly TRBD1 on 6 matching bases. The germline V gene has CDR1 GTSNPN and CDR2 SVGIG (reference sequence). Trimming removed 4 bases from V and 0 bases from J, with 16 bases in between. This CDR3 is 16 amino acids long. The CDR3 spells CAWTLGGAYSGNTIYF. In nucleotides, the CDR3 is TGTGCCTGGACCCTGGGGGGGGCCTACTCTGGAAACACCATATATTTT.

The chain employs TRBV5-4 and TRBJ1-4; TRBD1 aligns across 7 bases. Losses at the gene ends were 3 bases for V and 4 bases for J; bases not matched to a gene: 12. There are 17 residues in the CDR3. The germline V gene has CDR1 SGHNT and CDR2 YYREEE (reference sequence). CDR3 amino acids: CASSSWATGTDNEKLFF. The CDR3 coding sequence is TGTGCCAGCAGCTCCTGGGCGACCGGGACAGATAATGAAAAACTGTTTTTT.

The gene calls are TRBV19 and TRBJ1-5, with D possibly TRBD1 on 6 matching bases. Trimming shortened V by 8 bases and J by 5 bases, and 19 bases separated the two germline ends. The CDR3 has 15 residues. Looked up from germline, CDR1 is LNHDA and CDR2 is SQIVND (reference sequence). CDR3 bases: TGTGCCAGTGGAGGCCAGGGGAAACTTGATCAGCCCCAGCATTTT. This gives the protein CASGGQGKLDQPQHF.

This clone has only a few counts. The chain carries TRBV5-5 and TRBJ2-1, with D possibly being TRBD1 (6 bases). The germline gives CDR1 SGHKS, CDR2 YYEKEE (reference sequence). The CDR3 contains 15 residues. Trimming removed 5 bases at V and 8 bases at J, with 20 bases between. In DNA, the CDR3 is TGTGCCAGCAGATACCGGGACAACCCCGGGGATGAGCAGTTCTTC. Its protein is CASRYRDNPGDEQFF. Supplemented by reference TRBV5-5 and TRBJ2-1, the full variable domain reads DAGVTQSPTHLIKTRGQQVTLRCSPISGHKSVSWYQQVLGQGPQFIFQYYEKEERGRGNFPDRFSARQFPNYSSELNVNALLLGDSALYLCASRYRDNPGDEQFFGPGTRLTVL.

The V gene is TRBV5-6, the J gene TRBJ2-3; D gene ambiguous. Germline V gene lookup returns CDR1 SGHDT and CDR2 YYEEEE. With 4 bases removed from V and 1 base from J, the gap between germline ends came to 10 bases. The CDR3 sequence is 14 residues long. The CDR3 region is CASSPIPGTDTQYF. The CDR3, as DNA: TGTGCCAGCAGCCCTATACCCGGCACAGATACGCAGTATTTT.

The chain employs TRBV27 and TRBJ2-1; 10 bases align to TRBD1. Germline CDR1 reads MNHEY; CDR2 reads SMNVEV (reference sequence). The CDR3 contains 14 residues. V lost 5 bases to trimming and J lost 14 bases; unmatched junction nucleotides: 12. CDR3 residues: CASSPQDGQGGKFF. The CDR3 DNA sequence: TGTGCCAGCAGTCCCCAGGACGGACAGGGGGGGAAGTTCTTC.

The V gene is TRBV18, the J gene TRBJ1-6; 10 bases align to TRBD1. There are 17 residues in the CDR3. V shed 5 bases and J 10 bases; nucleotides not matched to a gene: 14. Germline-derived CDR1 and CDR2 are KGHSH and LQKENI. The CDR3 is CASSSNYPGTGDSPLHF. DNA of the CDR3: TGTGCCAGCTCATCAAATTATCCCGGGACAGGGGACTCACCCCTCCACTTT.

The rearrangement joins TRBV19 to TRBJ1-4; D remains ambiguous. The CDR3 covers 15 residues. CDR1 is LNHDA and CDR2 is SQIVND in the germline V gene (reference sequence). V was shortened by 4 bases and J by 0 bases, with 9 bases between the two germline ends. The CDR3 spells CASSTQHATNEKLFF. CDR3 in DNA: TGTGCCAGTAGTACGCAACATGCAACTAATGAAAAACTGTTTTTT.